The clone carrying this T cell receptor (beta chain) has ten or more counts. Its specificity is unknown. The data derive from a study of regulatory T cells in long-lasting Graves disease. Study results and limitations: The study found persistent patients shared more public clonotypes (approximately 2,700) than new patients (around 1,000). Blood alone, not thyroid tissue, was studied.

The authors built TCR beta libraries using iRepertoire HTBI primers and Arm-PCR of CDR3 regions. TCRdb reprocessed the multiplex PCR reads via MiXCR and lists one record per CDR3 protein. The sample lists under 300,000 distinct CDR3 sequences, 15% to 20% seen once, with approximately 20% in the top ten. Time point denoted: newly diagnosed GD, antithyroid drugs for less than 3 months. RNA extracted from PBMCs served as the sequencing template. Germline values: CDR1 MDHEN, CDR2 SYDVKM. There are 15 residues in the CDR3. The V segment lost 8 bases and the J segment 0 bases; nucleotides outside the gene matches: 7.

The chain has TRBV28 and TRBJ2-7, with 10 positions matching TRBD2. The sample in question was peripheral blood mononuclear cells (PBMCs), obtained at new diagnosis, from a patient treated with antithyroid drugs. This TCR derives from a female donor with Graves disease. CDR3 DNA: TGTGCCAGCCTAGCGGGAGATTCCAGCTCCTACGAGCAGTACTTC. Amino acids: CASLAGDSSSYEQYF.